What follows are 17 T cell receptor beta chains derived from one specimen sequenced in a study of beta chain features in type 1 diabetes. The isolated RNA, all of it, was reverse transcribed, so expressed TCRB transcripts were what got sequenced. Here immunoSEQ multiplex PCR was the method, and the copy in TCRdb shows in-frame clones only, minus some. The data show 150,000 to 200,000 clones, 7% to 10% seen once. The specimen sequenced was central memory CD4+ T cells from blood. The receptors here all came from a woman aged 18-30 years in good health.

There are a few counts of this clone. The J gene is TRBJ2-2, the V gene TRBV19; D is undetermined. This CDR3 has 15 residues. CDR1 and CDR2 (germline): LNHDA, SQIVND (reference sequence). The V end lost 5 bases, the J end lost 0 bases, and 10 bases lay between the germline ends. The CDR3 spells CASSGGPTNTGELFF. The CDR3 coding sequence is TGTGCCAGTAGTGGCGGCCCTACGAACACCGGGGAGCTGTTTTTT.

To note about this clone: Within the sample, other DNA sequences also encode this same CDR3. CDR3: CASSLSAGTDTQYF. In DNA, the CDR3 is TGCGCCAGCAGCCTTAGCGCAGGCACAGATACGCAGTATTTT. V is TRBV5-1 and J is TRBJ2-3; D is perhaps TRBD2 (5 bases). CDR1 SGHRS and CDR2 YFSETQ come from the germline V gene. Trimming shortened V by 4 bases and J by 1 base, and 10 bases separated the two germline ends. The CDR3 runs 14 residues.

V is TRBV30 and J is TRBJ2-7; a weak D match, TRBD1 (6 bases). CDR3 length equals 12 residues. Germline lookup yields CDR1 GTSNPN and CDR2 SVGIG (reference sequence). Between the trimmed V and J ends, which lost 7 bases and 1 base, there was a span of 11 bases. The CDR3 nucleotides read TGTGCCTTATCACAGGGATCCTACGAGCAGTACTTC. Amino acid sequence: CALSQGSYEQYF.

V usage is TRBV4-3 and J usage is TRBJ2-1, with 7 bases matching TRBD2. Germline V gene data show CDR1 as LGHNA and CDR2 as YSLEER. The length of the CDR3 is 15 residues. The V and J ends lost 1 base and 0 bases, in that order; junction bases with no gene match: 0. The CDR3: CASSQGTSSYNEQFF. In DNA, the CDR3 is TGCGCCAGCAGCCAAGGGACTAGCTCCTACAATGAGCAGTTCTTC.

This sequence joins TRBV6-5 and TRBJ2-7; D perhaps matches TRBD1 (6 bases). CDR3 length: 14 residues. V lost 8 bases and J lost 2, with 16 bases in between. In germline, CDR1 is MNHEY, CDR2 SVGAGI. The CDR3 bases are TGTGCCAGCGGAAGGTCAGGGGCCCCCTACGAGCAGTACTTC. This codes for CASGRSGAPYEQYF.

The V call is TRBV7-8, the J call TRBJ2-5, with 13 bases lining up with TRBD2. Germline CDR1 reads SGHVS; CDR2 reads FQNEAQ. The CDR3 loop spans 18 amino acids. Trimming at V came to 7 bases and at J to 3 bases, leaving 14 bases not matched to a gene. DNA for the CDR3: TGTGCCAGCACCCTACGGACTAGCGGGAGTGGGGCCGAAGAGACCCAGTACTTC. This encodes CASTLRTSGSGAEETQYF. The whole variable domain, filled in from reference TRBV7-8 and TRBJ2-5, reads GAGVSQSPRYKVAKRGQDVALRCDPISGHVSLFWYQQALGQGPEFLTYFQNEAQLDKSGLPSDRFFAERPEGSVSTLKIQRTQQEDSAVYLCASTLRTSGSGAEETQYFGPGTRLLVL.

The table lists this clone with a few counts. The chain has TRBV5-4 and TRBJ2-7, with D unclear. Germline CDR1 reads SGHNT; CDR2 reads YYREEE (reference sequence). The CDR3 totals 15 residues. V was clipped by 4 bases and J by 0 bases, with 14 bases between them. The CDR3, as DNA: TGTGCCAGCAGCCCTGAGCCGATCCTCTCCTACGAGCAGTACTTC. It encodes CASSPEPILSYEQYF.

This clone appeared a few times. This chain connects TRBV4-2 to TRBJ1-2; D uncertain. This CDR3 contains 13 residues. V was cut by 0 bases and J by 2 bases, with 4 bases left in between. CDR1 LGHNA and CDR2 YNFKEQ come from the germline V gene. CDR3 DNA: TGTGCCAGCAGCCAAGACAAAAACTATGGCTACACCTTC. This sequence encodes CASSQDKNYGYTF.

The chain joins TRBV21-1 to TRBJ2-3; the table's D call, TRBD2, has no DNA check behind it. TRBV21-1 is labeled a pseudogene. This CDR3 has 12 residues. CDR3 loop: CASSDLADTQYF. Here the CDR3 DNA reads TGTGCCAGCAGCGACTTAGCAGATACGCAGTATTTT.

This clone has a count of ten or more. CDR3 nucleotides: TGCGCCAGCAGCTACGGACAGACCTACGAGCAGTACTTC. This translates into CASSYGQTYEQYF. The V call is TRBV5-1, the J call TRBJ2-7; D is possibly TRBD1 (6 bases). CDR1 and CDR2 from the germline V gene are SGHRS and YFSETQ. V was shortened by 3 bases and J by 2 bases, with 9 bases between the two germline ends. This CDR3 spans 13 amino acids.

Comments on this clone: Other DNA sequences within the sample encode an identical CDR3. V usage is TRBV30 and J usage is TRBJ1-5, with D perhaps matching TRBD1 (6 bases). Germline CDR1 GTSNPN, CDR2 SVGIG (reference sequence). The length of the CDR3 is 14 residues. Trimming took off 3 bases at V and 0 bases at J, with 9 bases between the two ends. The CDR3 here is CAWRGQYSNQPQHF. The CDR3 bases are TGTGCCTGGAGAGGACAGTATAGCAATCAGCCCCAGCATTTT. The entire variable domain, with the rest obtained from reference TRBV30 and TRBJ1-5, is as follows: SQTIHQWPATLVQPVGSPLSLECTVEGTSNPNLYWYRQAAGRGLQLLFYSVGIGQISSEVPQNLSASRPQDRQFILSSKKLLLSDSGFYLCAWRGQYSNQPQHFGDGTRLSIL.

This clone was seen more than once but under ten times. The rearrangement joins TRBV4-3 to TRBJ2-5; tentatively, D is TRBD2 (5 bases). The germline V and J ends were trimmed by 1 base and 4 bases, with 16 bases remaining between them. This CDR3 region has 16 residues. Looked up from germline, CDR1 is LGHNA and CDR2 is YSLEER. In DNA form, the CDR3 reads TGCGCCAGCAGCCAAGCGGCTAACCGGGCGGGAGAGACCCAGTACTTC. It yields the protein CASSQAANRAGETQYF.

The chain carries TRBV5-4 and TRBJ2-3; D perhaps matches TRBD2 (6 bases). The germline CDR1 and CDR2 sequences are SGHNT and YYREEE (reference sequence). The V end lost 2 bases, the J end lost 4 bases, and 11 bases lay between the germline ends. The CDR3 spans 14 residues. The CDR3 DNA reads TGTGCCAGCAGCTTAATGGGGGGAGCAGATACGCAGTATTTT. The encoded protein is CASSLMGGADTQYF.

This clone was counted between two and nine times. The chain links TRBV7-9 to TRBJ1-5; unclear D gene. This CDR3 spans 13 amino acids. The V gene's germline CDR1 is SEHNR and CDR2 FQNEAQ (reference sequence). Trimming removed 7 bases from V and 5 bases from J, with 12 bases in between. The DNA for the CDR3 is TGTGCCAGCACCGGGGAATCCCATCAGCCCCAGCATTTT. Protein product: CASTGESHQPQHF. Looking up the rest from reference TRBV7-9 and TRBJ1-5 gives the full variable domain: DTGVSQNPRHKITKRGQNVTFRCDPISEHNRLYWYRQTLGQGPEFLTYFQNEAQLEKSRLLSDRFSAERPKGSFSTLEIQRTEQGDSAMYLCASTGESHQPQHFGDGTRLSIL.

This clone was counted a few times. This chain links TRBV18 with TRBJ2-3, with 8 bases lining up with TRBD1. CDR1 and CDR2 from the germline V gene are KGHSH and LQKENI. This CDR3 has 15 residues. V lost 6 bases and J lost 1; bases outside the gene matches: 6. CDR3 amino acids: CASSQTGQGTDTQYF. CDR3 in DNA: TGTGCCAGCTCTCAGACGGGACAGGGCACAGATACGCAGTATTTT.

This clone occurred a few times. The genes are TRBV2 and TRBJ1-5; D perhaps matches TRBD1 (6 bases). This CDR3 has 15 amino acids. Germline lookup yields CDR1 SNHLY and CDR2 FYNNEI. V dropped 7 bases and J dropped 0 bases, with 13 bases sitting between them. CDR3 sequence: CASNLDSHSNQPQHF. CDR3 nucleotides: TGTGCCAGCAATTTGGACAGCCATAGCAATCAGCCCCAGCATTTT.

There are a few counts of this clone. The chain employs TRBV11-2 and TRBJ1-1, with D possibly matching TRBD1 (5 bases). Between the trimmed V and J ends, which lost 5 bases and 7 bases, there was a span of 17 bases. Per the germline V gene, CDR1 is SGHAT and CDR2 is FQNNGV. This CDR3 comprises 14 residues. CDR3 protein: CASSPYRTEHEAFF. The CDR3 DNA reads as TGTGCCAGCAGCCCATACAGGACGGAGCATGAAGCTTTCTTT. Full variable domain (missing parts from reference TRBV11-2 and TRBJ1-1): EAGVAQSPRYKIIEKRQSVAFWCNPISGHATLYWYQQILGQGPKLLIQFQNNGVVDDSQLPKDRFSAERLKGVDSTLKIQPAKLEDSAVYLCASSPYRTEHEAFFGQGTRLTVV.